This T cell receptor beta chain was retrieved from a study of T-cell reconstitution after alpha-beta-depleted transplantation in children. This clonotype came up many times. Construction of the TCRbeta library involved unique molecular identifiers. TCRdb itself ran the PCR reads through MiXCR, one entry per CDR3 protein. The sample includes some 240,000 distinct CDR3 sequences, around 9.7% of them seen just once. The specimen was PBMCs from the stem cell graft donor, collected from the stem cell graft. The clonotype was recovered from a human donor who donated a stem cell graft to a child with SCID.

The CDR3 protein is CASSLSSWTGETQYF. CDR3 DNA: TGTGCCAGCAGTTTATCGAGTTGGACTGGGGAGACCCAGTACTTC. The rearrangement joins TRBV27 to TRBJ2-5; TRBD2 is a possible D gene (5 bases). Between the trimmed V and J ends, which lost 0 bases and 5 bases, there was a span of 13 bases. The germline V gene has CDR1 MNHEY and CDR2 SMNVEV (reference sequence). The CDR3 is made up of 15 amino acids.